The rows below give T cell receptor beta chains drawn from one sample of a study of blood T cell repertoires in COVID-19. This table comes from immunoSEQ multiplex PCR, and its TCRdb copy is limited to in-frame clones, with some not included. In the table there are under 60,000 clones, approximately 83% of which are singletons. Sequencing was done on a sample of peripheral blood. The receptor set was obtained from a human donor in a cohort sampled during active COVID-19. Each CDR3 is given with its conserved first and last residue. The order of the fields is clone size, D gene, J gene, V gene, CDR3 DNA, CDR3 protein. D genes are given only for firm matches. Not every row has a clone size; where given, it reads once, few, many or a size class.

few TRBD1 TRBJ2-1 TRBV27 TGTGCCAGCACCGGTCAGGGGGCGGATGAGCAGTTCTTC CASTGQGADEQFF
few - TRBJ1-4 TRBV30 TGTGCCTGGGCCTGGAGGGAAAATGAAAAACTGTTTTTT CAWAWRENEKLFF
once TRBD1 TRBJ1-4 TRBV18 TGTGCCAGCTCAACGACAGGGTCCTCTGAAAAACTGTTTTTT CASSTTGSSEKLFF
- - TRBJ2-4 TRBV28 TGTGCCAGCAGTTCAAGTGTAGGGGGGAGGGCTGGGGACATTCAGTACTTC CASSSSVGGRAGDIQYF
- - TRBJ2-5 TRBV20-1 TGCAGTACTATGTGGAGAGAGACCCAGTACTTC CSTMWRETQYF
- TRBD2 TRBJ2-1 TRBV19 TGTGCCAGTAGTTCCCGTAGTAGCGGGAATGCCATTGAGCAGTTCTTC CASSSRSSGNAIEQFF
once - TRBJ1-2 TRBV27 TGTGCCAGCAGCCGTTACTATGGCTACACCTTC CASSRYYGYTF
few - TRBJ2-3 TRBV2 TGTGCCAGCAGACATACAGGGAACCCTAAAGATACGCAGTATTTT CASRHTGNPKDTQYF
- - TRBJ1-1 TRBV15 TGTGCCACCAGCAGAGACAGGCTAAACACTGAAGCTTTCTTT CATSRDRLNTEAFF
- - TRBJ2-7 TRBV28 TGTGCCAGCAGCATAACGCGTGGGAGTGACGAGCAGTACTTC CASSITRGSDEQYF
- TRBD2 TRBJ2-7 TRBV13 TGTGCCAGCAGCTCGCTAGCGGGAGGGAGGGAGCAGTACTTC CASSSLAGGREQYF
- - TRBJ2-5 TRBV2 TGTGCCAGCAGACGGAGCCCGGAGTACCAAGAGACCCAGTACTTC CASRRSPEYQETQYF